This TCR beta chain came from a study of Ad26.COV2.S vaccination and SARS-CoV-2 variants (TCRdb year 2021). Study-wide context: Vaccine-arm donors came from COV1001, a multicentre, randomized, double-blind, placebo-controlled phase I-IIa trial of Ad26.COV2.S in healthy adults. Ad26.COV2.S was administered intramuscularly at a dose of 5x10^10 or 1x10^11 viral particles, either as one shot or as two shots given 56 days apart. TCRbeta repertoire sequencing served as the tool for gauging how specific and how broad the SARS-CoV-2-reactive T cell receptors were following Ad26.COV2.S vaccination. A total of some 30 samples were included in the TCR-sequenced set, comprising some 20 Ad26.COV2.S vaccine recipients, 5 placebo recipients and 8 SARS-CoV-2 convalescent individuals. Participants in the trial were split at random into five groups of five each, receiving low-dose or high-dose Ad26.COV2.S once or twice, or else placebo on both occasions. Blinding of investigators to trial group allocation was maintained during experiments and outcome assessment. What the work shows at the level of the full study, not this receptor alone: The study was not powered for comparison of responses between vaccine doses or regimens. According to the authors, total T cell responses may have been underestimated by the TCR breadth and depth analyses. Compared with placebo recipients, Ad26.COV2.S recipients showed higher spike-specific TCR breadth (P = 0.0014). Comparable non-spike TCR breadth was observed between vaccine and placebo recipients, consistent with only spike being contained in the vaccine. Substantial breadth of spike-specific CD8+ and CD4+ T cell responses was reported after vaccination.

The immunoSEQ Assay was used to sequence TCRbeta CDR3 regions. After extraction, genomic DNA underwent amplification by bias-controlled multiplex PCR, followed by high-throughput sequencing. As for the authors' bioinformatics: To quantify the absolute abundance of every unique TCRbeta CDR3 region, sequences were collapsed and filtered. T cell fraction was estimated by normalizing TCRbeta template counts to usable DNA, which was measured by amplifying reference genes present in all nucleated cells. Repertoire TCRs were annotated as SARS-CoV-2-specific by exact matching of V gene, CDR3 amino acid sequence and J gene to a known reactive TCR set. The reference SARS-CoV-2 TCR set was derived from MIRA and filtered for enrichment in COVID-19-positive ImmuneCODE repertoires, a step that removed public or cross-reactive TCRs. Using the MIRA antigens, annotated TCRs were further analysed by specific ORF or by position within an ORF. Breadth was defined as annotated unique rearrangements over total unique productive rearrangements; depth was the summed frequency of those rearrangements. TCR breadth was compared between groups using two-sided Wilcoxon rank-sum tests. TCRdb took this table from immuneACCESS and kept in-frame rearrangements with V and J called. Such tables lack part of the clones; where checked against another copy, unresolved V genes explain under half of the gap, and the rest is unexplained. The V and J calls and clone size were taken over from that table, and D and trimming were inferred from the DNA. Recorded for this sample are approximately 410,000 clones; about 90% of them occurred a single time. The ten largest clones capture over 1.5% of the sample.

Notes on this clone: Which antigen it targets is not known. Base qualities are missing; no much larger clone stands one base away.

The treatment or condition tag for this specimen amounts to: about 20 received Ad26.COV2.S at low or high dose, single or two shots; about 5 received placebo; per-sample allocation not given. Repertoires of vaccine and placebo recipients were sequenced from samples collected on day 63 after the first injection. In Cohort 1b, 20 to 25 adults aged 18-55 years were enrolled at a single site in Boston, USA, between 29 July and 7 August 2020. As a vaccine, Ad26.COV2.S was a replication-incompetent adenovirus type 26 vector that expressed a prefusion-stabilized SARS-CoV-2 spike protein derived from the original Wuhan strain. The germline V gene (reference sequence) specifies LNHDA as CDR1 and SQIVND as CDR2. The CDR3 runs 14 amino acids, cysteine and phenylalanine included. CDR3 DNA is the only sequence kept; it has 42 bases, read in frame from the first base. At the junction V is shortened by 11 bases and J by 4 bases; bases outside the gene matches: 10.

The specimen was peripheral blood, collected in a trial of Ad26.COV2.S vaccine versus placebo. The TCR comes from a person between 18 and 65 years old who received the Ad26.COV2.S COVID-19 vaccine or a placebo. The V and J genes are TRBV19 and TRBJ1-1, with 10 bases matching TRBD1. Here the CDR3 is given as CASQPGQGFTEAFF. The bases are TGTGCCTCTCAACCGGGACAGGGGTTCACTGAAGCTTTCTTT.